The clone carrying this TCR beta chain was observed at least ten times. TCRdb used MiXCR to call clones anew from the PCR reads. Of about 93,000 clones detected, roughly 13% appear once; the ten largest clones hold 10% to 12%. This sample was included in a study of metastatic and nonmetastatic thyroid tumors. Germline V lookup: CDR1 KGHSH, CDR2 LQKENI. V shed 3 bases and J shed 4 bases, with 0 bases lying between them. The CDR3 runs to 11 residues. Thyroid surgery was preceded by no treatment in any patient. The rearrangement links TRBV18 to TRBJ2-2; D is uncertain. The sample consisted of blood. The sequence was collected from a female donor with papillary thyroid cancer or a benign thyroid nodule (not recorded which). Some clones in this sample may be carry-over from other donors' samples. CDR3 DNA sequence: TGTGCCAGCTCACCCACCGGGGAGCTGTTTTTT. Protein product: CASSPTGELFF.